This TCR beta chain stems from a study of shared clonotypes between healthy human individuals (dated by TCRdb to between 2020 and 2021). Study-wide context: The cohort comprised two women and a few men aged 18 to 49 years. Per donor, three plates each were used for CD4 naive and CD4 memory, two for CD8 naive, and one for CD8 memory. The study deeply sequenced blood TCR repertoires of five healthy adults to estimate repertoire size and the extent of clonotype sharing between individuals. To increase sequencing depth and limit assay-specific biases, TCR repertoire library preparation and sequencing were carried out by different laboratories using diverse techniques. Between about 0.85 and 9.5 billion PBMCs per donor were obtained by leukapheresis.

Results the study describes overall, beyond this receptor: Because the study included a small number of donors, the genetic and exposure-history diversity represented was limited. Naive subsets generally had larger estimated clonotype richness than memory subsets did. Based on pairwise subsampling, the degree of clonotype sharing among donors was expected to be affected by sequencing depth. Compared with non-shared clonotypes, the clonotypes found in all four sorted-subset donors had higher generation probabilities. Sampling was restricted to blood, and TCR repertoires in tissue are likely to differ from TCR repertoires in blood. Across a handful of donors, around 5.4% of naive CD4, roughly 3.8% of naive CD8, roughly 2.2% of memory CD4, and approximately 0.4% of memory CD8 clonotypes were shared. Even with the large sequencing depth, rarefaction of the sorted-subset datasets indicated that sequencing was incomplete.

Using the deep immunoSEQ assay, multiplex PCR amplified TCR CDR3 regions from genomic DNA. Extracted genomic DNA from each cell subset was distributed evenly across all wells of several immunoSEQ 96-well plates, and each plate was treated as a replicate. For sorted subsets, about 220 ng of genomic DNA, equivalent to some 33,000 T cell genomes, went into each replicate PCR. Purified libraries were measured with a Qubit 3.0 fluorometer, size-checked on a Bioanalyzer 2100, and measured again with the KAPA Library Quantification kit. Each immunoSEQ 96-well plate was sequenced on its own single-read 150-cycle Illumina NextSeq 550 flow cell. Concerning the study's data processing: Because the immunoSEQ output held only junctional sequences and lacked quality scores, the filtering could not match the filtering applied to full-length reads. Sequences were annotated with PyIR, a Python wrapper for IgBLAST v1.9, and V/J genes and CDR3 were assigned using IMGT germline references. Any read was removed if the V/J assignment was weak (E-value above 1e-6), the CDR3 was missing, or the read contained stop codons, out-of-frame junctions, or ambiguous translated residues. V3J clonotypes were defined by identical inferred V gene, J gene, and CDR3 amino acid sequence. Percentage overlap between repertoires was computed as shared unique clonotypes divided by the size of the smaller repertoire. RTK rarefaction, the Chao1 estimator, and Recon v2.1 estimates of unobserved clonotypes were used to assess repertoire richness. For all TCRbeta clonotypes obtained by the gDNA method from four donors, generation probabilities were computed with OLGA. TCRdb stores this immuneACCESS table with in-frame sequences only. Part of the clones is absent; in the studies checked, under half of the shortfall reflects unresolved V genes, and no reason is known for the rest. V and J calls and clone size are those listed in that table; D and trimming were worked out from the DNA. Within this sample are roughly 2,300,000 clones, with less than 95% of them counted one time only. The ten largest account for approximately 0.39% of the sample.

A distance of 11 bases separates the germline ends of V and J, which lose 3 bases and 2 bases respectively. The CDR3 runs 14 residues from the cysteine to the phenylalanine. Kept here is only the CDR3 DNA, which spans 42 bases and is read in frame from base 1. Looking up the germline V gene (reference sequence) yields CDR1 SEHNR and CDR2 FQNEAQ. This clone was counted a single time. Its antigen is unknown. Base qualities are not recorded, but no much larger clone differs from it by a single base. Healthy HIV-negative adults with no recently reported acute infections or vaccinations were included as donors. Every donor was a Caucasian adult residing in Nashville, Tennessee, USA. CD4+ T cells were enriched by magnetic negative selection; naive cells were then positively selected on CD45RA, and the negative fraction formed the memory subset. Blood was collected by leukapheresis, and PBMCs were isolated by Ficoll-Histopaque density gradient centrifugation and then cryopreserved in liquid nitrogen vapor phase. Analytical flow cytometry was used to check the purity and quantity of each magnetically sorted T cell population. From each sorted fraction, genomic DNA was isolated and quantified by UV absorbance on a Nanodrop 2000c.

This chain joins TRBV7-9 to TRBJ2-7; the D gene cannot be named for sure. Material for sequencing was naive CD4+ T cells from PBMCs. Taken with the paper, the label for cell subset or site translates to: CD45RA+ positively selected. This clonotype was obtained from a man between 18 and 29 years old in good health. Some clones in this sample may be carry-over from other donors' samples. The CDR3 reads as follows: CASSFSYGTYEQYF. The nucleotide sequence reads TGTGCCAGCAGCTTTTCCTACGGAACCTACGAGCAGTACTTC. The CDR3 plus the reference TRBV7-9 and TRBJ2-7 genes for the other parts give the full variable domain: DTGVSQNPRHKITKRGQNVTFRCDPISEHNRLYWYRQTLGQGPEFLTYFQNEAQLEKSRLLSDRFSAERPKGSFSTLEIQRTEQGDSAMYLCASSFSYGTYEQYFGPGTRLTVT.